The present T cell receptor (beta chain) was sequenced within a study of T cell responses to AZD1222 COVID-19 vaccine. Study-wide results and limits: The sample set comprised mostly white British donors with more females, and clonal diversity was possibly underestimated. Recipients of two AZD1222 doses showed rising Spike-specific TCR breadth and depth. The study sampled repertoires only after the peak T cell response.

Note on this clone: Its cognate antigen is unknown.

The protocol was immunoSEQ multiplex PCR, while the TCRdb copy is restricted to in-frame clones and leaves out a portion. The sample includes 150,000 or so clones, approximately 90% of them seen just once. V lost 1 base, J lost 2 bases, and 2 bases lay in between. Looked up from germline, CDR1 is SGHRS and CDR2 is YFSETQ. The CDR3 is made up of 12 amino acids. The specimen was peripheral blood, collected on day 0 of AZD1222 vaccination. The source of this sequence is an adult in good health. The V gene is TRBV5-1, the J gene TRBJ2-3; no definite D call. The CDR3 DNA reads TGCGCCAGCAGCTTGCCCACAGATACGCAGTATTTT. Residues: CASSLPTDTQYF.